This TCR beta chain was retrieved from a study of cytomegalovirus exposure and HLA in healthy donors. This PCR relied on a set of 60 Vbeta primers and 13 Jbeta primers. The data were produced by immunoSEQ multiplex PCR, yet TCRdb's version contains in-frame clones alone and is incomplete. The profile shows about 140,000 clones, roughly 68% of them singletons. To note about this clone: Its antigen remains unknown.

Germline CDR1 MNHEY, CDR2 SMNVEV (reference sequence). Trimming removed 6 bases from V and 6 bases from J; junction bases left unmatched: 13. The CDR3 loop spans 17 amino acids. The study, taken as a whole, reports: A later analysis appeared to link common viral pathogens to several of the most significant clusters. Highly shared variants forming one cluster were likely a sequencing artifact.

V and J are TRBV27 and TRBJ2-2; 10 bases are a match to TRBD1. The source of this sequence is a man aged 60 to 75 in good health and CMV-seronegative. The sample taken for sequencing was PBMCs. In DNA, the CDR3 is TGTGCCAGCAGCGGCCTTACGGCAGGGACAGGGGCCGGGGAGCTGTTTTTT. Translated, it gives CASSGLTAGTGAGELFF.